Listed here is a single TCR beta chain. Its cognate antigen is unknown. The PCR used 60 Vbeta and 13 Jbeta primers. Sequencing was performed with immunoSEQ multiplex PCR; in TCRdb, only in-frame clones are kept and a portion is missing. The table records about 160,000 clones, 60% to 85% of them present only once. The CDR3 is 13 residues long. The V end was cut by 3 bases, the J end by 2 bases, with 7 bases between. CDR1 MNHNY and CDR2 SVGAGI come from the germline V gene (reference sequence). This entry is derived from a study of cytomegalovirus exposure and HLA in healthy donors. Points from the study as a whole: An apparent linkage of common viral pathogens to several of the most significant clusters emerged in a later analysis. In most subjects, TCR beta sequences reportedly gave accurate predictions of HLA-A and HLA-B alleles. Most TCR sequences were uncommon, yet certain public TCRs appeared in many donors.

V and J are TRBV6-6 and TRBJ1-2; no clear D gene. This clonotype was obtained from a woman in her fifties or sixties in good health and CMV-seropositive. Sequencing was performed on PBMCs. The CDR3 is CASSYVGNYGYTF. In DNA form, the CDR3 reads TGTGCCAGCAGTTATGTGGGCAACTATGGCTACACCTTC.